This entry lists 30 T cell receptor beta chains sequenced from one sample in a study of response to subunit inactivated influenza vaccine. TCRdb independently ran MiXCR on the RT-PCR reads; one entry per CDR3 protein. The profile shows hundreds of thousands of distinct CDR3 sequences, around 8% of them singletons. The starting material was PBMCs from blood, obtained around 2 years after vaccination. These TCRs come from a man between 50 and 75 years old who received an inactivated influenza vaccine.

This clonotype was seen repeatedly, ten times or more. The gene calls are TRBV27 and TRBJ2-3; D unclear. V dropped 7 bases and J dropped 14 bases, with 16 bases sitting between them. The germline V gene encodes CDR1 MNHEY and CDR2 SMNVEV (reference sequence). The CDR3 totals 11 residues. CDR3 in amino acids: CASTTREEWYF. CDR3 in DNA: TGTGCCAGCACCACCCGTGAGGAGTGGTATTTT.

At least ten counts were recorded for this clonotype. The chain employs TRBV12-3 or TRBV12-4 and TRBJ1-5; no clear D. This CDR3 region has 13 residues. V was cut by 3 bases and J by 4 bases, with 7 bases left in between. CDR3 protein: CASSFQQNQPQHF. The CDR3 coding sequence is TGTGCCAGCAGTTTTCAGCAAAATCAGCCCCAGCATTTT.

This clonotype appeared a few times. Here the CDR3 DNA reads TGTGCCAGCAGTTACTCCCGGTTGACAGGGTTCACCGGGGAGCTGTTTTTT. Residues: CASSYSRLTGFTGELFF. The rearrangement uses TRBV6-5 and TRBJ2-2; 7 nucleotides align to TRBD1. Germline V gene lookup returns CDR1 MNHEY and CDR2 SVGAGI. Losses at the gene ends were 0 bases for V and 4 bases for J; bases not matched to a gene: 8. The CDR3 loop spans 17 amino acids.

The V call is TRBV9, the J call TRBJ2-7; TRBD1 is a possible D gene (5 bases). Deletions cut 3 bases from V and 4 bases from J, with 17 bases between. This CDR3 comprises 15 residues. Germline CDR1 is SGDLS and CDR2 is YYNGEE. The CDR3 DNA is TGTGCCAGCAGCGGAGACAGTTACCCCATATACGAGCAGTACTTC. Protein product: CASSGDSYPIYEQYF.

This clonotype was counted ten times or more. V usage is TRBV4-2 and J usage is TRBJ2-1; D assignment may be TRBD1 or TRBD2 (5 bases each). The germline V gene encodes CDR1 LGHNA and CDR2 YNFKEQ. CDR3 length: 16 residues. V was shortened by 0 bases and J by 0 bases, with 9 bases between the two germline ends. The CDR3 DNA reads TGTGCCAGCAGCCAAGATGGGGGAAGCTCCTACAATGAGCAGTTCTTC. Its translation: CASSQDGGSSYNEQFF.

The sample holds a few counts of this clonotype. The genes are TRBV5-1 and TRBJ2-5; 9 bases fit TRBD1. CDR3 length: 14 amino acids. V trimming: 5 bases; J trimming: 1 base; junction bases outside the gene matches: 3. Germline V gene data show CDR1 as SGHRS and CDR2 as YFSETQ. The CDR3 region has the DNA TGCGCCAGCAGTACACAGGGGGCCCAAGAGACCCAGTACTTC. Protein: CASSTQGAQETQYF.

The table lists this clonotype with a few counts. The CDR3 here is CSARSTRGVNTEAFF. DNA for the CDR3: TGCAGTGCTAGATCTACCCGGGGTGTGAACACTGAAGCTTTCTTT. The genes are TRBV20-1 and TRBJ1-1; D ambiguous. Trimming pared 2 bases from V and 0 bases from J, leaving 13 bases between. This CDR3 is 15 amino acids long. The germline V gene encodes CDR1 DFQATT and CDR2 SNEGSKA (reference sequence).

There are many counts of this clonotype. The chain links TRBV20-1 to TRBJ2-3; 9 bases are shared with TRBD2. There are 15 residues in the CDR3. V shed 3 bases and J 5 bases; nucleotides not matched to a gene: 9. From germline, CDR1 is DFQATT and CDR2 SNEGSKA (reference sequence). CDR3 protein: CSARASSGIEDTQYF. CDR3 nucleotide sequence: TGCAGTGCTAGGGCGTCTAGCGGGATCGAAGATACGCAGTATTTT.

This clonotype appeared many times. This chain uses TRBV18 with TRBJ1-2; possibly TRBD1 for D (5 bases). The CDR3 spans 15 residues. Looked up from germline, CDR1 is KGHSH and CDR2 is LQKENI. V was trimmed by 2 bases and J by 0 bases, leaving 10 bases between them. This chain's CDR3 is CASSPTTGSNYGYTF. Here the CDR3 DNA reads TGTGCCAGCTCACCAACTACAGGTTCTAACTATGGCTACACCTTC.

The chain is built from TRBV5-4 and TRBJ2-5; D is possibly TRBD1 or TRBD2 (6 bases each). Germline V gene data show CDR1 as SGHNT and CDR2 as YYREEE (reference sequence). V was shortened by 1 base and J by 2 bases, with 12 bases between the two germline ends. CDR3 length: 15 residues. DNA of the CDR3: TGTGCCAGCAGCTTGCAGGGGAGGCGACAAGAGACCCAGTACTTC. Amino acids: CASSLQGRRQETQYF.

This sequence joins TRBV7-8 and TRBJ2-4; D might be TRBD2 (6 bases). The V gene's germline CDR1 is SGHVS and CDR2 FQNEAQ. The CDR3 has 13 amino acids. V was clipped by 5 bases and J by 5 bases, with 10 bases between them. The CDR3 reads CASSRGSENIQYF. DNA for the CDR3: TGTGCCAGCAGCCGGGGGTCGGAAAACATTCAGTACTTC.

This clonotype was seen repeatedly, ten times or more. Here the CDR3 reads CSAPDRANNEQFF. CDR3 in DNA: TGCAGTGCCCCGGACAGGGCTAACAATGAGCAGTTCTTC. This sequence joins TRBV20-1 and TRBJ2-1; 8 positions agree with TRBD1. This CDR3 comprises 13 residues. Unmatched junction bases numbered 6, after V lost 6 bases and J lost 5 bases. Germline loops: CDR1 DFQATT, CDR2 SNEGSKA (reference sequence).

Ten or more counts support this clonotype. CDR3 coding DNA: TGTGCCAGCAGCCTCCAAGTTGGACTAGCGGCAGATACGCAGTATTTT. Its translation is CASSLQVGLAADTQYF. The chain is built from TRBV9 and TRBJ2-3, with 10 bases aligning to TRBD2. This CDR3 has 16 amino acids. The junction had 9 bases not matched to a gene; V was cut back by 4 bases and J by 4 bases. Looked up from germline, CDR1 is SGDLS and CDR2 is YYNGEE.

The chain is built from TRBV18 and TRBJ2-5; D gene uncertain. The CDR3 totals 13 residues. Germline V gene lookup returns CDR1 KGHSH and CDR2 LQKENI. Trimming shortened V by 1 base and J by 7 bases, and 10 bases separated the two germline ends. CDR3 DNA sequence: TGTGCCAGCTCACCACAGTTTACTGGGACCCAGTACTTC. Translating gives CASSPQFTGTQYF.

The table lists this clonotype with many counts. V and J are TRBV5-1 and TRBJ2-5, with D possibly TRBD2 on 5 matching bases. In germline, CDR1 is SGHRS, CDR2 YFSETQ. The CDR3 is 14 residues long. V lost 1 base to trimming and J lost 5 bases, with 12 bases between them. The CDR3, as DNA: TGCGCCAGCAGCTTGCTACGCCCGGGGGAGACCCAGTACTTC. Its translation: CASSLLRPGETQYF.

The sample holds many counts of this clonotype. The gene calls are TRBV5-1 and TRBJ2-2; 7 bases fit TRBD1. The V gene end was trimmed by 1 base and the J gene end by 6 bases; junction bases not matched to a gene: 6. The length of the CDR3 is 15 residues. CDR1 and CDR2 from the germline V gene are SGHRS and YFSETQ. The CDR3 is CASSLSTTGAGELFF. The CDR3 region has the DNA TGCGCCAGCAGCTTGTCCACTACAGGGGCCGGGGAGCTGTTTTTT.

The chain is built from TRBV20-1 and TRBJ2-5; TRBD2 agrees at 14 bases. Trimming removed 8 bases from V and 5 bases from J; junction bases left unmatched: 16. In germline, CDR1 is DFQATT, CDR2 SNEGSKA (reference sequence). The CDR3 is 17 amino acids. The CDR3 DNA reads as TGCAGTTCCAACTGGCGGGGACTAGCGGGGGTGGGGGAGACCCAGTACTTC. This translates into CSSNWRGLAGVGETQYF.

This clonotype was counted only a few times. The V and J genes are TRBV19 and TRBJ1-5, with 8 bases matching TRBD1. Looked up from germline, CDR1 is LNHDA and CDR2 is SQIVND (reference sequence). The V and J ends lost 7 bases and 0 bases, in that order; junction bases with no gene match: 5. This CDR3 contains 15 residues. CDR3 protein: CASTTTGGSNQPQHF. DNA for the CDR3: TGTGCCAGTACCACCACAGGGGGTAGCAATCAGCCCCAGCATTTT.

This clonotype was detected many times. This chain joins TRBV20-1 and TRBJ2-1; 7 bases are shared with TRBD1. There are 13 residues in the CDR3. Germline CDR1 DFQATT, CDR2 SNEGSKA (reference sequence). The chain's CDR3 is CRGPGQTNNEQFF. DNA of the CDR3: TGCAGGGGACCGGGACAGACGAACAATGAGCAGTTCTTC.

This clonotype was counted at least ten times. V usage is TRBV4-3 and J usage is TRBJ2-1; 7 nucleotides agree with TRBD1. CDR1 is LGHNA and CDR2 is YSLEER in the germline V gene. Trimming at V came to 4 bases and at J to 2 bases, leaving 14 bases not matched to a gene. CDR3 size: 18 residues. The DNA for the CDR3 is TGCGCCAGCAGCCCCAGAAACCGGGACAGAGACCCCTACAATGAGCAGTTCTTC. It specifies CASSPRNRDRDPYNEQFF.

The chain uses TRBV20-1 and TRBJ2-5; 7 bases match TRBD1. Per the germline V gene, CDR1 is DFQATT and CDR2 is SNEGSKA (reference sequence). The CDR3 loop spans 15 amino acids. The junction had 11 bases not matched to a gene; V was cut back by 5 bases and J by 2 bases. CDR3 DNA sequence: TGCAGTGCTTTCGACAGGGAAGGGCGACAAGAGACCCAGTACTTC. This gives the protein CSAFDREGRQETQYF.

V and J are TRBV12-3 or TRBV12-4 and TRBJ2-3, with a tentative D call TRBD1 (6 bases). The CDR3 consists of 15 residues. Trimming removed 2 bases at V and 3 bases at J, with 12 bases between. Here the CDR3 reads CASSLRGSTTDTQYF. The CDR3 DNA sequence: TGTGCCAGCAGTTTAAGGGGGAGTACGACAGATACGCAGTATTTT.

This clonotype was counted a few times. The chain employs TRBV7-9 and TRBJ2-5, with D unclear. The V gene's germline CDR1 is SEHNR and CDR2 FQNEAQ (reference sequence). Trimming pared 2 bases from V and 2 bases from J, leaving 12 bases between. CDR3 length: 15 residues. The CDR3 region has the DNA TGTGCCAGCAGCTTACCCCGGGCCAAACAAGAGACCCAGTACTTC. Translated, it gives CASSLPRAKQETQYF.

The J gene is TRBJ2-1, the V gene TRBV29-1; no firm D call. The CDR3 is made up of 13 amino acids. The V end lost 1 base, the J end lost 8 bases, and 12 bases lay between the germline ends. Germline lookup yields CDR1 SQVTM and CDR2 ANQGSEA. In nucleotides, the CDR3 is TGCAGCGTTGAAGGAGGACGCCGGGATGAGCAGTTCTTC. Its translation is CSVEGGRRDEQFF.

A few counts support this clonotype. V is TRBV20-1 and J is TRBJ1-1; the D gene is possibly TRBD1 (6 bases). CDR1 and CDR2 from the germline V gene are DFQATT and SNEGSKA (reference sequence). Trimming cost V 3 bases and J 3 bases, with 14 bases left between them. The CDR3 extends over 14 amino acids. Here the CDR3 reads CSASAGGADTEAFF. The CDR3 coding sequence is TGCAGTGCTAGTGCGGGGGGCGCAGACACTGAAGCTTTCTTT.

This clonotype has a handful of counts. The chain recombines TRBV20-1 with TRBJ2-3; a possible D gene is TRBD2 (5 bases). Germline lookup yields CDR1 DFQATT and CDR2 SNEGSKA (reference sequence). V lost 3 bases to trimming and J lost 4 bases, with 5 bases between them. The CDR3 totals 11 residues. CDR3 sequence: CSASGADTQYF. For the CDR3, the DNA is TGCAGTGCTAGCGGGGCAGATACGCAGTATTTT.

This clonotype appeared a few times. This sequence joins TRBV12-3 or TRBV12-4 and TRBJ1-4, with D hard to call. The CDR3 length is 16 residues. Trimming stripped 5 bases from V and 0 bases from J, with 13 bases between. CDR3 bases: TGTGCCAGCAGTCTCTCAGGACTTGCAACTAATGAAAAACTGTTTTTT. It encodes CASSLSGLATNEKLFF.

The V call is TRBV12-3 or TRBV12-4, the J call TRBJ2-4, with 8 positions matching TRBD1. This CDR3 spans 13 amino acids. J gave up 9 bases and V 6 bases, and 7 bases lay outside the gene matches. Here the CDR3 DNA reads TGTGCCAGCAGCCTGGACAGGGCGGGCATTCAGTACTTC. Its translation: CASSLDRAGIQYF.

This clonotype was seen only a few times. The J gene is TRBJ2-1, the V gene TRBV29-1, with 7 bases lining up with TRBD2. Trimming cost V 4 bases and J 7 bases; bases outside gene matches: 10. Germline CDR1 reads SQVTM; CDR2 reads ANQGSEA. This CDR3 region has 14 residues. The CDR3 reads CSVGSGTNWNEQFF. CDR3 sequence (DNA): TGCAGCGTTGGATCAGGGACTAACTGGAATGAGCAGTTCTTC.

CDR3 sequence reads: CAISESRTSTDTQYF. In DNA, the CDR3 is TGTGCCATCAGTGAGTCGAGGACTAGCACAGATACGCAGTATTTT. V is TRBV10-3 and J is TRBJ2-3; D possibly corresponds to TRBD2 (5 bases). The CDR3 totals 15 residues. Germline-derived CDR1 and CDR2 are ENHRY and SYGVKD. V was pared by 0 bases and J by 0 bases, with 7 bases between.